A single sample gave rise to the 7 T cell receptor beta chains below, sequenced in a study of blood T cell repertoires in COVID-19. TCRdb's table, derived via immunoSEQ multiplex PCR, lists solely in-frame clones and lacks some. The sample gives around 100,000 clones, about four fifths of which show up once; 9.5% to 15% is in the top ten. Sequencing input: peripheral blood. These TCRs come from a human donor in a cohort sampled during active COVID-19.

CDR3 protein: CAIRGQGFYGYTF. The CDR3 nucleotides are TGTGCCATCAGGGGACAGGGGTTTTATGGCTACACCTTC. The rearrangement uses TRBV10-3 and TRBJ1-2; TRBD1 matches 10 bases. Germline V gives CDR1 ENHRY, CDR2 SYGVKD. J was trimmed by 5 bases and V by 6 bases; bases with no gene match: 3. The CDR3 is 13 amino acids.

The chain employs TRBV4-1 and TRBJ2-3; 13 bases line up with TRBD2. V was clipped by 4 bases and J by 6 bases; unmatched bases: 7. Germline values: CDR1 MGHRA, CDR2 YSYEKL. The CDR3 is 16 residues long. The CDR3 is CASSRGTSGDADTQYF. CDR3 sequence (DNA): TGCGCCAGCAGCCGCGGGACTAGCGGGGACGCTGATACGCAGTATTTT.

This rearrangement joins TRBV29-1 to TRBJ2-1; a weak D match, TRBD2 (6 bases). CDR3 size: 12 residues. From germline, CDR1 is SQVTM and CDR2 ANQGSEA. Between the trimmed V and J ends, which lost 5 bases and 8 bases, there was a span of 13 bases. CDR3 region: CSVCAGGDEQFF. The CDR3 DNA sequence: TGCAGCGTTTGTGCCGGAGGGGATGAGCAGTTCTTC.

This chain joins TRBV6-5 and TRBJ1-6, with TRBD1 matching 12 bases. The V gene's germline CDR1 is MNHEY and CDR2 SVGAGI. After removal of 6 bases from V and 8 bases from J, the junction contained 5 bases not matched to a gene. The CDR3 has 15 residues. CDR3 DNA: TGTGCCAGCAGCTTGGGACAGGGGGCGGATTCACCCCTCCACTTT. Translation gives CASSLGQGADSPLHF.

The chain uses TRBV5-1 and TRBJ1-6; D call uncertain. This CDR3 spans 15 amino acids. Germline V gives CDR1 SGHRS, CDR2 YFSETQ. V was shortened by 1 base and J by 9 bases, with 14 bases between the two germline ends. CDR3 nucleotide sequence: TGCGCCAGCAGCTTGACCGGGAGCGGCGGTTCACCCCTCCACTTT. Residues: CASSLTGSGGSPLHF.

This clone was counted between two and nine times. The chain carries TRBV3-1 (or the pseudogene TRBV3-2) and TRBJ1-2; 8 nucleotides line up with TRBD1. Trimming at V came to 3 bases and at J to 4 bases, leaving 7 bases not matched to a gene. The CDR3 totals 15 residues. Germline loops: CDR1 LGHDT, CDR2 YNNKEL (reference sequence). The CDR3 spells CASSQTRGHGYGYTF. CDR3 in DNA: TGTGCCAGCAGCCAGACCAGGGGGCATGGCTATGGCTACACCTTC.

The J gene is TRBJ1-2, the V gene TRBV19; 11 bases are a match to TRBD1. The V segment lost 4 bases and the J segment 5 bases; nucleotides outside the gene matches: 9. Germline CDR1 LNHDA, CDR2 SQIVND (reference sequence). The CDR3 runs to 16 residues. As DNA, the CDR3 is TGTGCCAGTAGTACCCTAGGACAGGGGGCTATGTATGGCTACACCTTC. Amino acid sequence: CASSTLGQGAMYGYTF.